These 17 T cell receptor beta chains came from one sample sequenced in a study of long-term antiretroviral therapy in people with HIV. Investigators performed immunoSEQ version v3.0 at survey level. Some clones are missing from TCRdb's copy, which holds only in-frame ones; the method was immunoSEQ multiplex PCR. The data hold fewer than 25,000 clones, with around 83% observed a single time. The sequences come from unsorted PBMCs, collected 0.1 years before starting antiretroviral therapy. The receptors were sampled from a young man with HIV.

The chain employs TRBV27 and TRBJ2-3; D might be TRBD1 (5 bases). Deletions cut 0 bases from V and 6 bases from J, with 10 bases between. This CDR3 has 14 amino acids. Germline assignment: CDR1 MNHEY and CDR2 SMNVEV (reference sequence). The CDR3 DNA follows: TGTGCCAGCAGTTTATCTCCCAGGGCGGATACGCAGTATTTT. It specifies CASSLSPRADTQYF.

The gene calls are TRBV5-4 and TRBJ2-5; D is uncertain. V lost 6 bases and J lost 5, with 11 bases in between. CDR3 length: 12 residues. Germline V gene sequence: CDR1 SGHNT, CDR2 YYREEE (reference sequence). The CDR3 reads CASTKDSETQYF. DNA of the CDR3: TGTGCCAGCACTAAAGACTCGGAGACCCAGTACTTC.

V is TRBV5-4 and J is TRBJ2-1; D possibly corresponds to TRBD2 (7 bases). CDR1 is SGHNT, CDR2 YYREEE, per germline (reference sequence). Trimming cost V 5 bases and J 9 bases, with 24 bases left between them. This CDR3 has 16 residues. CDR3 bases: TGTGCCAGCAGGGCTTTAGAGACAAGAGGGGGGGTTGAGCAGTTCTTC. Its protein product is CASRALETRGGVEQFF.

The chain recombines TRBV5-1 with TRBJ1-1; no clear D. The germline CDR1 and CDR2 sequences are SGHRS and YFSETQ. The CDR3 is 14 residues long. V was trimmed by 2 bases and J by 1 base, leaving 9 bases between them. The CDR3 spells CASSFLGKNTEAFF. CDR3 nucleotide sequence: TGCGCCAGCAGCTTTCTGGGGAAGAACACTGAAGCTTTCTTT. The full variable domain, rest sourced from reference TRBV5-1 and TRBJ1-1, is KAGVTQTPRYLIKTRGQQVTLSCSPISGHRSVSWYQQTPGQGLQFLFEYFSETQRNKGNFPGRFSGRQFSNSRSEMNVSTLELGDSALYLCASSFLGKNTEAFFGQGTRLTVV.

The chain carries TRBV5-4 and TRBJ1-2; D unclear. The CDR3 is 15 residues long. V was clipped by 4 bases and J by 4 bases, with 17 bases between them. The germline CDR1 and CDR2 sequences are SGHNT and YYREEE (reference sequence). CDR3 nucleotides: TGTGCCAGCAGCCCACAGCCTAGTAGAGGCTATGGCTACACCTTC. It is translated as CASSPQPSRGYGYTF.

This clone was recorded only once. The rearrangement joins TRBV5-5 to TRBJ1-5; D is uncertain. This CDR3 is 13 amino acids long. CDR1 SGHKS and CDR2 YYEKEE come from the germline V gene (reference sequence). Between the trimmed V and J ends, which lost 3 bases and 7 bases, there was a span of 11 bases. CDR3 sequence reads: CASSSRRDQPQHF. The DNA for the CDR3 is TGTGCCAGCAGCTCTCGGAGAGACCAGCCCCAGCATTTT.

The chain couples TRBV9 to TRBJ2-3; TRBD1 is a possible D gene (5 bases). CDR1 and CDR2 from the germline V gene are SGDLS and YYNGEE. V shed 4 bases and J shed 2 bases, with 14 bases lying between them. The CDR3 extends over 15 amino acids. The CDR3 loop reads CASSNPDTFTDTQYF. The CDR3 DNA reads TGTGCCAGCAGCAACCCGGACACTTTCACAGATACGCAGTATTTT.

In its sample, this clone was seen once. This chain joins TRBV19 and TRBJ1-2; 12 bases are a match to TRBD1. This CDR3 has 14 residues. From germline, CDR1 is LNHDA and CDR2 SQIVND (reference sequence). The V and J ends lost 5 bases and 7 bases, in that order; junction bases with no gene match: 5. CDR3 sequence (DNA): TGTGCCAGTAGTGGGGACAGGGGGCGTTCTGGCTACACCTTC. It encodes CASSGDRGRSGYTF. Full variable domain (outside the CDR3, taken from reference TRBV19 and TRBJ1-2): DGGITQSPKYLFRKEGQNVTLSCEQNLNHDAMYWYRQDPGQGLRLIYYSQIVNDFQKGDIAEGYSVSREKKESFPLTVTSAQKNPTAFYLCASSGDRGRSGYTFGSGTRLTVV.

This CDR3 reads CASSETGGWTDTQYF. The DNA for the CDR3 is TGTGCCAGCAGTGAAACAGGGGGCTGGACAGATACGCAGTATTTT. The genes are TRBV6-1 and TRBJ2-3; 9 bases line up with TRBD1. With V trimmed by 2 bases and J by 3 bases, 3 bases remained unmatched. Germline V gives CDR1 MNHNS, CDR2 SASEGT. The CDR3 contains 15 residues.

J is TRBJ2-7 and V is TRBV6-5; 10 bases map to TRBD1. With 2 bases clipped from V and 5 bases from J, the junction kept 9 bases outside the gene matches. Germline V gives CDR1 MNHEY, CDR2 SVGAGI. CDR3 length: 16 amino acids. The CDR3 DNA sequence: TGTGCCAGCAGTTACGGGTTAGGGACAGGGGTCCACGAGCAGTACTTC. It translates to CASSYGLGTGVHEQYF.

V and J are TRBV9 and TRBJ2-1; D may correspond to TRBD1 or TRBD2 (5 bases each). The V end was cut by 4 bases, the J end by 1 base, with 18 bases between. CDR3 length: 17 residues. Germline V CDR1 and CDR2: SGDLS, YYNGEE. CDR3 sequence: CASSPPAGRGSYNEQFF. CDR3 nucleotide sequence: TGTGCCAGCAGCCCGCCAGCAGGGAGAGGGTCCTACAATGAGCAGTTCTTC.

The chain links TRBV29-1 to TRBJ1-2; TRBD1 might be the D (5 bases). This CDR3 contains 13 residues. With 6 bases removed from V and 5 bases from J, the gap between germline ends came to 16 bases. CDR1 SQVTM and CDR2 ANQGSEA come from the germline V gene. CDR3 nucleotide sequence: TGCAGCGTCTACAAAGGGGAAACGTATGGCTACACCTTC. This sequence encodes CSVYKGETYGYTF.

CDR3 sequence reads: CASSVGTSADTQYF. The CDR3, as DNA: TGTGCCAGCAGCGTAGGAACGTCCGCAGATACGCAGTATTTT. This chain uses TRBV9 with TRBJ2-3, with no clear D. V was pared by 0 bases and J by 4 bases, with 9 bases between. Germline V CDR1 and CDR2: SGDLS, YYNGEE. The CDR3 extends over 14 amino acids.

This chain uses TRBV5-8 with TRBJ2-6, with D uncertain. The CDR3 consists of 17 residues. Germline assignment: CDR1 SGHTS and CDR2 YDEGEE. Trimming cost V 1 base and J 0 bases, with 11 bases left between them. As DNA, the CDR3 is TGTGCCAGCAGCTTGTATGCCGGGCCCTCTGGGGCCAACGTCCTGACTTTC. It translates to CASSLYAGPSGANVLTF.

V usage is TRBV10-3 and J usage is TRBJ1-1; D gene uncertain. V lost 0 bases, J lost 0 bases, and 8 bases lay in between. CDR3 size: 15 residues. In germline, CDR1 is ENHRY, CDR2 SYGVKD. The CDR3: CAISESMDLNTEAFF. CDR3 in DNA: TGTGCCATCAGTGAGTCGATGGATCTGAACACTGAAGCTTTCTTT.

The CDR3 here is CASSATGSSNQPQHF. The CDR3 nucleotides are TGTGCCAGCAGCGCCACAGGGAGTAGCAATCAGCCCCAGCATTTT. The J gene is TRBJ1-5, the V gene TRBV7-6, with a weak D call TRBD1 (6 bases). This CDR3 spans 15 amino acids. V lost 5 bases and J lost 0, with 11 bases in between. Germline CDR1 reads SGHVS; CDR2 reads FNYEAQ.

The chain carries TRBV9 and TRBJ2-2; the D gene is possibly TRBD2 (6 bases). The CDR3 covers 15 residues. With 4 bases removed from V and 0 bases from J, the gap between germline ends came to 10 bases. Germline V gene sequence: CDR1 SGDLS, CDR2 YYNGEE. The CDR3 loop reads CASSHGTSNTGELFF. The CDR3 nucleotides are TGTGCCAGCAGCCACGGGACTTCGAACACCGGGGAGCTGTTTTTT.